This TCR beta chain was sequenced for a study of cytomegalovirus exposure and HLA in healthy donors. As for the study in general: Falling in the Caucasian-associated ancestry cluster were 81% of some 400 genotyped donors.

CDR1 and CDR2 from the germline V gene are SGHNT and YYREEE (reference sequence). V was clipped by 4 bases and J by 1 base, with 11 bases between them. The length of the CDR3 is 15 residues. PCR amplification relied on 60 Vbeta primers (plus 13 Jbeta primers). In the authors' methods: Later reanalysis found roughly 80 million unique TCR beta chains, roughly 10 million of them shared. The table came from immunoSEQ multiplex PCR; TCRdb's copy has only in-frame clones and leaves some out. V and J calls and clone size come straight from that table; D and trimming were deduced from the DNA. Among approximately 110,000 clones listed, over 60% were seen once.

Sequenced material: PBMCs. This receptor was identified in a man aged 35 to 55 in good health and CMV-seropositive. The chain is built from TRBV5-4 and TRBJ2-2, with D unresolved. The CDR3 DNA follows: TGTGCCAGCAGCCGATCCCCAGGGAACACCGGGGAGCTGTTTTTT. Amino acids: CASSRSPGNTGELFF.